This entry concerns a single T cell receptor (beta chain). As handled by the study authors: Estimated nucleated cell counts came from reference gene primer amplification. Profiled with immunoSEQ multiplex PCR; TCRdb holds only in-frame clones, not every one. D and trimming come from the DNA, and the V and J calls and clone size come from that table. The table records 150,000 to 200,000 clones, 90% to 95% of them present only once. Per the germline V gene, CDR1 is KGHDR and CDR2 is SFDVKD. This CDR3 has 14 amino acids. V lost 4 bases and J lost 4, with 9 bases in between. This record comes from a study of blood T cell repertoires in COVID-19. Study context: The United States, Italy and Spain were the sources of the acute and convalescent COVID-19 samples.

Patients at the Seattle site were enrolled during active infection and followed longitudinally. The V gene is TRBV24-1, the J gene TRBJ2-2; TRBD1 is a possible D gene (6 bases). The sequence came from a woman aged 55-75 years with COVID-19, enrolled during active disease. Source material: peripheral blood. The CDR3 protein is CATSEQGRTGELFF. CDR3 nucleotide sequence: TGTGCCACCAGTGAACAGGGCCGCACCGGGGAGCTGTTTTTT.